This T cell receptor (beta chain) was captured in a study of vaccination effects on CD4 cells after COVID-19. The wider study: The researchers cultured 1.5 million to 2.5 million PBMC per well with 8.5 to 10 IU/ml IL-2 and 8 to 10 ug/ml peptides. Study outcomes and limitations: Healthy vaccinees had only 1 of 255 vaccine-induced clones cross-react with common cold coronaviruses. Infection- and vaccine-induced clones contracted markedly late after vaccination.

Germline V CDR1 and CDR2: SQVTM, ANQGSEA. V lost 6 bases to trimming and J lost 8 bases, with 11 bases between them. This CDR3 spans 11 amino acids. Libraries were prepared by immunoSEQ multiplex PCR; TCRdb keeps only in-frame clonotypes and omits some of them. Here the sample spans 35,000 to 55,000 clones, approximately 72% being singletons. Following culture for about ten days, CD4+ T cells were isolated. Either the BNT162b2 or mRNA-1273 vaccine was given to participants in two doses. According to the study, vaccine recipients showed no prior SARS-CoV-2 infection and negative nucleocapsid antibodies. This clone was counted a few times. Antigen: not known.

The sample here was CD4+ T cells from PBMCs cultured without peptide, taken after COVID-19 vaccination. The chain has TRBV29-1 and TRBJ2-1; the D is unclear. The sequence was obtained from a human donor who received a COVID-19 vaccine. Here the CDR3 DNA reads TGCAGCGTCGGACGGTGGGATGAGCAGTTCTTC. It codes for CSVGRWDEQFF.